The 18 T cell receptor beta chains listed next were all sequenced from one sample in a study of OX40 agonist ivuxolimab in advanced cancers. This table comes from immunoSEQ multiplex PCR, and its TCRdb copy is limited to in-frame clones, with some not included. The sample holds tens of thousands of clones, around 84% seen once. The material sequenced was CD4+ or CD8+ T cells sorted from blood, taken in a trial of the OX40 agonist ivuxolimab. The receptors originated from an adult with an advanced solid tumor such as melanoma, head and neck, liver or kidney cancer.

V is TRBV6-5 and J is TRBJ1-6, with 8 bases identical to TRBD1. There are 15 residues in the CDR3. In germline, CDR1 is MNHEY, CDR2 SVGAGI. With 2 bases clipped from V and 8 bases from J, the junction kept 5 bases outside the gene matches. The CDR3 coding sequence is TGTGCCAGCAGTTACAGGACAGGGATTTATTCACCCCTCCACTTT. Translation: CASSYRTGIYSPLHF.

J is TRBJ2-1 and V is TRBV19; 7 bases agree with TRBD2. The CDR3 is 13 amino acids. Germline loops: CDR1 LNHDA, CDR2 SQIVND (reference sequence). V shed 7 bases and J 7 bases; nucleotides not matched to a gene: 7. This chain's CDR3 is CASTSGARNEQFF. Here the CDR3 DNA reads TGTGCCAGTACAAGCGGGGCTAGGAATGAGCAGTTCTTC.

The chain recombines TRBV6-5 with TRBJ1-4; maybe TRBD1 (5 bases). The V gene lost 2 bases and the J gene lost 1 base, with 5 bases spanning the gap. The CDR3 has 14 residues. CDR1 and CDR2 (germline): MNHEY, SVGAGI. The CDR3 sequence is CASSYGGTNEKLFF. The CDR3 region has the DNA TGTGCCAGCAGTTACGGGGGAACTAATGAAAAACTGTTTTTT.

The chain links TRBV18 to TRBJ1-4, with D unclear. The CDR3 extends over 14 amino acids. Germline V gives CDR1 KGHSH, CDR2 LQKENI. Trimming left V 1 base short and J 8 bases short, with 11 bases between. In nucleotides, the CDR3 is TGTGCCAGCTCACCACTTCCGGGGAACGAAAAACTGTTTTTT. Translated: CASSPLPGNEKLFF.

CDR3 in DNA: TGTGCCAGCAGCTCGACGGGACAAGCCAATGAGCAGTTCTTC. Residues: CASSSTGQANEQFF. The V and J genes are TRBV7-9 and TRBJ2-1; perhaps TRBD1 as D (6 bases). CDR1 is SEHNR and CDR2 is FQNEAQ in the germline V gene (reference sequence). CDR3 length: 14 residues. V was trimmed by 4 bases and J by 6 bases, leaving 13 bases between them. Using reference TRBV7-9 and TRBJ2-1 for the parts outside the CDR3, the full variable domain is DTGVSQNPRHKITKRGQNVTFRCDPISEHNRLYWYRQTLGQGPEFLTYFQNEAQLEKSRLLSDRFSAERPKGSFSTLEIQRTEQGDSAMYLCASSSTGQANEQFFGPGTRLTVL.

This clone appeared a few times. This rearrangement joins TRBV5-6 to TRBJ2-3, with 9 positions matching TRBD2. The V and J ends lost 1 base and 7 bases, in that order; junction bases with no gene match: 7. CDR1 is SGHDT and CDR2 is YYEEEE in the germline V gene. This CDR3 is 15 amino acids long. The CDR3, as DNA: TGTGCCAGCAGCTTGCTGTCTAGCGGGGTGAATACGCAGTATTTT. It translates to CASSLLSSGVNTQYF.

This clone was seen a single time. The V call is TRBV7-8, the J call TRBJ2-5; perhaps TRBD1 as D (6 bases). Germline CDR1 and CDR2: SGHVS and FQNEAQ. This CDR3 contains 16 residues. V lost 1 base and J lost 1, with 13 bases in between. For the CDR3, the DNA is TGTGCCAGCAGCTTAGTCGTTACACAGGGCCAAGAGACCCAGTACTTC. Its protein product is CASSLVVTQGQETQYF.

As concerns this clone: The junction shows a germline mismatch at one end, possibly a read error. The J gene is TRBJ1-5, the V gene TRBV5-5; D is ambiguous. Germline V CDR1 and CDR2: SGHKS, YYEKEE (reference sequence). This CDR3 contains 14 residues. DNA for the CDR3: TGTGCTAGCAGCTTGGGAGAGAGCAATCAGCCCCAGCATTTT. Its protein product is CASSLGESNQPQHF.

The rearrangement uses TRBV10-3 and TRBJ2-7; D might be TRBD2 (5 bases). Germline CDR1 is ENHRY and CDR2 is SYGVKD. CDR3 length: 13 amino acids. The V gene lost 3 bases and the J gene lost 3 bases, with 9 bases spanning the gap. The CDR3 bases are TGTGCCATCAGTGAAGGGAGCCTCTACGAGCAGTACTTC. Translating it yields CAISEGSLYEQYF.

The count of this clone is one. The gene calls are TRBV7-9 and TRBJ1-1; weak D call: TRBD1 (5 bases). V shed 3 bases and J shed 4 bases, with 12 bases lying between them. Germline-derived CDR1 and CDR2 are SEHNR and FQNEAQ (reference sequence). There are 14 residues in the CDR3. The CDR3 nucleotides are TGTGCCAGCAGCTTTGGGGGAAGGGGCACTGAAGCTTTCTTT. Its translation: CASSFGGRGTEAFF.

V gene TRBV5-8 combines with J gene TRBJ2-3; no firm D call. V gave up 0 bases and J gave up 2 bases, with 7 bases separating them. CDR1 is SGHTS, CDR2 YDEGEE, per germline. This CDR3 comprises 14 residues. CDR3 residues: CASSLGLPTDTQYF. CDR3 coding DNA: TGTGCCAGCAGCTTGGGGTTACCCACAGATACGCAGTATTTT.

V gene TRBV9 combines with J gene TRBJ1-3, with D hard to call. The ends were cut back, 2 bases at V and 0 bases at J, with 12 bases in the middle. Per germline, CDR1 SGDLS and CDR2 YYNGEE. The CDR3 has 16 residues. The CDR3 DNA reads TGTGCCAGCAGCGTCGATGTAGCGGACTCTGGAAACACCATATATTTT. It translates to CASSVDVADSGNTIYF.

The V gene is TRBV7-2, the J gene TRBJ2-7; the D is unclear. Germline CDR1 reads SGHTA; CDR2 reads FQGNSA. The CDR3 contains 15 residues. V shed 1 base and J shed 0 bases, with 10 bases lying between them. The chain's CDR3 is CASSLGGTVSYEQYF. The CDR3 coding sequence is TGTGCCAGCAGCTTAGGGGGTACCGTCTCCTACGAGCAGTACTTC.

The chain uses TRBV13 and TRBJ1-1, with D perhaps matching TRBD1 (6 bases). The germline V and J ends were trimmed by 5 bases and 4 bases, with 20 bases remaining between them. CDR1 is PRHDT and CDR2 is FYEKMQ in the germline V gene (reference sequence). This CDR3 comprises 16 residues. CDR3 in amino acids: CASSAAGGAGRTEAFF. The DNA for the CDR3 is TGTGCCAGCAGCGCGGCTGGGGGCGCGGGGCGCACTGAAGCTTTCTTT.

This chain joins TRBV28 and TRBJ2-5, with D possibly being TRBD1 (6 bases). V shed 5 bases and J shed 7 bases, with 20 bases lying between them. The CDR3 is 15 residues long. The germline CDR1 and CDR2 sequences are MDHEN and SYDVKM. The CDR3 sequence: CASSPLGQQRGTQYF. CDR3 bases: TGTGCCAGCAGTCCCCTAGGACAGCAACGGGGGACCCAGTACTTC. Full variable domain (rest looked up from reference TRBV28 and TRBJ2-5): DVKVTQSSRYLVKRTGEKVFLECVQDMDHENMFWYRQDPGLGLRLIYFSYDVKMKEKGDIPEGYSVSREKKERFSLILESASTNQTSMYLCASSPLGQQRGTQYFGPGTRLLVL.

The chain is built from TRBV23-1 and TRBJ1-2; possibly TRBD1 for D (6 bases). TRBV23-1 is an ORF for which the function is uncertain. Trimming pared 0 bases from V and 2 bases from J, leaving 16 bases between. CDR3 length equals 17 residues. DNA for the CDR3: TGCGCCAGCAGTCAATCGGGGAAGGGGGTTGCGAACTATGGCTACACCTTC. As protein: CASSQSGKGVANYGYTF.

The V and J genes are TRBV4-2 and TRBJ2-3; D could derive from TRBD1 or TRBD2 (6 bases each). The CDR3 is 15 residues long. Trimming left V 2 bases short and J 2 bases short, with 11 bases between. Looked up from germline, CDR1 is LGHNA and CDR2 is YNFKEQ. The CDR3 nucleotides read TGTGCCAGCAGCCAAAGGGGGGACCTCACAGATACGCAGTATTTT. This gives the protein CASSQRGDLTDTQYF.

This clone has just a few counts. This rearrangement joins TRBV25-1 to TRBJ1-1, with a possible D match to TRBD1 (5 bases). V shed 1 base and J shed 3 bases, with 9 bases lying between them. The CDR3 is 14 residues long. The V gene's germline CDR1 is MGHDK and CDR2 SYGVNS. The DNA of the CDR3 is TGTGCCAGCAGTGAATCAGGGTTGGACACTGAAGCTTTCTTT. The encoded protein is CASSESGLDTEAFF.